This T cell receptor (beta chain) was observed in a study of blood T cell repertoires in COVID-19. Study-wide background: Some COVID-19 samples were acute and others convalescent; all came from the United States, Italy and Spain. Sample material is recorded as cDNA or gDNA derived from T cells, B-cell-depleted T cells, or PBMCs.

Source study methods: From reference gene primer amplification, estimates of nucleated cell counts were derived. TCRdb's table, derived via immunoSEQ multiplex PCR, lists solely in-frame clones and lacks some. V and J calls and clone size are copied from that table; D and trimming were computed from the DNA. The repertoire consists of over 200,000 clones, with around three quarters occurring once and the leading ten covering 3.3%. In this sample, this clone turned up a few times. The receptor comes from a woman older than 75 with acute or convalescent COVID-19. The sequenced material came from peripheral blood.

Here the CDR3 DNA reads TGCGCCAGCAGTGATGGCAATTCACCCCTCCACTTT. Translated, it gives CASSDGNSPLHF. The V and J genes are TRBV10-1 and TRBJ1-6, with no clear D. Germline CDR1 WNHNN, CDR2 SYGVQD (reference sequence). The CDR3 runs 12 residues. The V end was cut by 3 bases, the J end by 7 bases, with 4 bases between.